The 18 T cell receptor beta chains reported below all come from one sample, sequenced in a study of blood T cell repertoires in COVID-19. The data were produced by immunoSEQ multiplex PCR, yet TCRdb's version contains in-frame clones alone and is incomplete. The sample carries more than 200,000 clones, roughly 86% recorded once. Input material: peripheral blood. These receptor sequences come from a woman in her fifties or sixties with acute or convalescent COVID-19.

This CDR3 reads CASSDGGSYEQYF. As DNA, the CDR3 is TGTGCCAGCAGTGACGGGGGCTCCTACGAGCAGTACTTC. The chain links TRBV6-2 or TRBV6-3 to TRBJ2-7; perhaps TRBD2 as D (6 bases). This CDR3 contains 13 residues. Germline V gene data show CDR1 as MNHEY and CDR2 as SVGEGT. Trimming took off 5 bases at V and 0 bases at J, with 8 bases between the two ends.

In its sample, this clone was seen once. The chain joins TRBV2 to TRBJ2-7, with D perhaps TRBD2 (6 bases). The ends were cut back, 8 bases at V and 0 bases at J, with 14 bases in the middle. The germline gives CDR1 SNHLY, CDR2 FYNNEI. The CDR3 extends over 14 amino acids. CDR3 bases: TGTGCCAGCCGAGGAGGGACGACCTCCTACGAGCAGTACTTC. Translated, it gives CASRGGTTSYEQYF.

This chain connects TRBV7-9 to TRBJ2-1; a weak D match, TRBD2 (7 bases). The length of the CDR3 is 15 residues. The V end was cut by 5 bases, the J end by 1 base, with 12 bases between. Germline CDR1 and CDR2: SEHNR and FQNEAQ (reference sequence). CDR3 loop: CASSPRGASYNEQFF. For the CDR3, the DNA is TGTGCCAGCAGCCCCCGGGGGGCATCCTACAATGAGCAGTTCTTC.

The CDR3 region has the DNA TGTGCCAGCAGCTCCGGGACTAGCGGGAGAGGAACCGGGGAGCTGTTTTTT. Protein product: CASSSGTSGRGTGELFF. This sequence joins TRBV2 and TRBJ2-2; 14 positions match TRBD2. Losses at the gene ends were 6 bases for V and 5 bases for J; bases not matched to a gene: 8. This CDR3 comprises 17 residues. Germline CDR1 SNHLY, CDR2 FYNNEI.

CDR3 residues: CASSQDWRQGGQPQHF. The CDR3 region has the DNA TGCGCCAGCAGCCAAGATTGGAGACAGGGCGGCCAGCCCCAGCATTTT. The rearrangement joins TRBV4-3 to TRBJ1-5; 7 nucleotides line up with TRBD1. The CDR3 is 16 amino acids. V lost 0 bases and J lost 7; bases outside the gene matches: 9. The germline gives CDR1 LGHNA, CDR2 YSLEER.

V is TRBV27 and J is TRBJ1-4, with D maybe TRBD1 (5 bases). V lost 6 bases to trimming and J lost 5 bases, with 22 bases between them. The CDR3 covers 17 residues. From germline, CDR1 is MNHEY and CDR2 SMNVEV (reference sequence). CDR3 sequence (DNA): TGTGCCAGCAGCTTACTCGCGGTAGTGGGGCGAAATGAAAAACTGTTTTTT. This gives the protein CASSLLAVVGRNEKLFF.

This clone was seen once. The V and J genes are TRBV18 and TRBJ2-5; 8 bases line up with TRBD2. CDR3 size: 14 residues. J lost 5 bases, V lost 2 bases, and 4 bases had no gene match. The germline V gene has CDR1 KGHSH and CDR2 LQKENI. This CDR3 is CASSPRTGGETQYF. The CDR3 DNA sequence: TGTGCCAGCTCACCAAGGACGGGAGGGGAGACCCAGTACTTC. Looking up the rest from reference TRBV18 and TRBJ2-5 gives the full variable domain: NAGVMQNPRHLVRRRGQEARLRCSPMKGHSHVYWYRQLPEEGLKFMVYLQKENIIDESGMPKERFSAEFPKEGPSILRIQQVVRGDSAAYFCASSPRTGGETQYFGPGTRLLVL.

This chain connects TRBV6-5 to TRBJ1-2, with D perhaps TRBD1 (5 bases). Trimming pared 2 bases from V and 4 bases from J, leaving 11 bases between. Germline V gives CDR1 MNHEY, CDR2 SVGAGI. The CDR3 extends over 14 amino acids. The DNA of the CDR3 is TGTGCCAGCAGTTACGGGGGACTGCTCTATGGCTACACCTTC. Its translation is CASSYGGLLYGYTF.

The chain is built from TRBV3-1 (or the pseudogene TRBV3-2) and TRBJ1-4; 8 bases map to TRBD1. Germline lookup yields CDR1 LGHDT and CDR2 YNNKEL (reference sequence). The CDR3 sequence is 14 residues long. V trimming: 7 bases; J trimming: 8 bases; junction bases outside the gene matches: 9. CDR3 region: CASNHRGAGEKLFF. CDR3 in DNA: TGTGCCAGCAACCACAGGGGGGCGGGAGAAAAACTGTTTTTT.

The CDR3 bases are TGTGCCAGCAGCAAGGGACAGTACCAAGAGACCCAGTACTTC. Amino acids: CASSKGQYQETQYF. The gene calls are TRBV6-6 and TRBJ2-5, with 7 bases that match TRBD1. This CDR3 comprises 14 residues. Germline CDR1 and CDR2: MNHNY and SVGAGI (reference sequence). The junction had 4 bases not matched to a gene; V was cut back by 6 bases and J by 0 bases.

This chain links TRBV30 with TRBJ1-4; possibly TRBD1 for D (5 bases). The V end lost 3 bases, the J end lost 10 bases, and 9 bases lay between the germline ends. The CDR3 has 11 residues. The V gene's germline CDR1 is GTSNPN and CDR2 SVGIG (reference sequence). The DNA of the CDR3 is TGTGCCTGGAGCCAGGGCGGAAAACTGTTTTTT. As protein: CAWSQGGKLFF.

The chain combines TRBV10-1 with TRBJ2-2; no clear D gene. V gave up 6 bases and J gave up 8 bases, with 19 bases separating them. Germline lookup yields CDR1 WNHNN and CDR2 SYGVQD (reference sequence). The CDR3 totals 15 residues. DNA of the CDR3: TGCGCCAGCAGCGAGGACGTCCTAGGCCTGGGGGAGCTGTTTTTT. Its translation: CASSEDVLGLGELFF.

This chain joins TRBV11-2 and TRBJ1-1, with a possible D match to TRBD1 (5 bases). V gave up 5 bases and J gave up 4 bases, with 14 bases separating them. Looked up from germline, CDR1 is SGHAT and CDR2 is FQNNGV. This CDR3 has 14 residues. The CDR3 sequence: CASSINPGGTEAFF. The CDR3 region has the DNA TGTGCCAGCAGCATAAACCCCGGGGGCACTGAAGCTTTCTTT. Filled out from reference TRBV11-2 and TRBJ1-1, the complete variable domain reads EAGVAQSPRYKIIEKRQSVAFWCNPISGHATLYWYQQILGQGPKLLIQFQNNGVVDDSQLPKDRFSAERLKGVDSTLKIQPAKLEDSAVYLCASSINPGGTEAFFGQGTRLTVV.

V and J are TRBV7-9 and TRBJ1-2; 7 bases align to TRBD1. The trim removed 4 bases at V and 4 bases at J, leaving 3 bases unmatched. Germline CDR1 SEHNR, CDR2 FQNEAQ (reference sequence). The CDR3 extends over 13 amino acids. CDR3 amino acids: CASSSKGAYGYTF. DNA for the CDR3: TGTGCCAGCAGCTCGAAGGGGGCCTATGGCTACACCTTC.

The chain employs TRBV19 and TRBJ1-2; D call uncertain. The germline V and J ends were trimmed by 3 bases and 0 bases, with 14 bases remaining between them. The germline V gene has CDR1 LNHDA and CDR2 SQIVND (reference sequence). The CDR3 spans 16 residues. The CDR3 is CASSISLGSPNYGYTF. CDR3 nucleotides: TGTGCCAGTAGTATTAGTCTGGGCAGCCCTAACTATGGCTACACCTTC.

This clone was seen once. The chain couples TRBV11-2 to TRBJ2-1, with TRBD2 matching over 12 bases. This CDR3 region has 15 residues. Trimming cost V 4 bases and J 7 bases; bases outside gene matches: 5. Germline values: CDR1 SGHAT, CDR2 FQNNGV. CDR3 sequence (DNA): TGTGCCAGCAGCTCCTGGACTAGCGGGGATAATGAGCAGTTCTTC. Its translation: CASSSWTSGDNEQFF.

V usage is TRBV28 and J usage is TRBJ2-7, with 7 bases matching TRBD2. The germline gives CDR1 MDHEN, CDR2 SYDVKM. The CDR3 consists of 17 residues. The V gene end was trimmed by 10 bases and the J gene end by 4 bases; junction bases not matched to a gene: 22. The CDR3 nucleotides are TGTGCCACCTCATACCGGGCCCCCCCCGGGAGGATGTACGAGCAGTACTTC. It is translated as CATSYRAPPGRMYEQYF.

CDR3 nucleotides: TGTGCCAGCAGCCTTAGGGGGAGTGGTGGCTACACCTTC. Translating it yields CASSLRGSGGYTF. The V gene is TRBV12-3 or TRBV12-4, the J gene TRBJ1-2; D is possibly TRBD1 (6 bases). The length of the CDR3 is 13 residues. V was cut by 6 bases and J by 7 bases, with 15 bases left in between.